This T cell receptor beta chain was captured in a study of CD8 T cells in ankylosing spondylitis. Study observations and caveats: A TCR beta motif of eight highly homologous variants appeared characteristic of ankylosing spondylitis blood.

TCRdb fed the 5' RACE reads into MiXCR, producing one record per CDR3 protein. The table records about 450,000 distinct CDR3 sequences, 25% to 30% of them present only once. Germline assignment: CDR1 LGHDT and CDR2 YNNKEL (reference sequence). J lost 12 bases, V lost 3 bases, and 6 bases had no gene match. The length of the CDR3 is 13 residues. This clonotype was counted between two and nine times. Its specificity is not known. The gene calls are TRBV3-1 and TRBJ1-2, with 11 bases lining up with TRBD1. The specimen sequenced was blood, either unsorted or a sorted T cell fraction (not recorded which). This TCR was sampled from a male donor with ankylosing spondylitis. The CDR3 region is CASSHTGQGAHTF. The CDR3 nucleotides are TGTGCCAGCAGCCACACTGGACAGGGGGCCCACACCTTC. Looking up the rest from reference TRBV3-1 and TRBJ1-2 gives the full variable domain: DTAVSQTPKYLVTQMGNDKSIKCEQNLGHDTMYWYKQDSKKFLKIMFSYNNKELIINETVPNRFSPKSPDKAHLNLHINSLELGDSAVYFCASSHTGQGAHTFGSGTRLTVV.